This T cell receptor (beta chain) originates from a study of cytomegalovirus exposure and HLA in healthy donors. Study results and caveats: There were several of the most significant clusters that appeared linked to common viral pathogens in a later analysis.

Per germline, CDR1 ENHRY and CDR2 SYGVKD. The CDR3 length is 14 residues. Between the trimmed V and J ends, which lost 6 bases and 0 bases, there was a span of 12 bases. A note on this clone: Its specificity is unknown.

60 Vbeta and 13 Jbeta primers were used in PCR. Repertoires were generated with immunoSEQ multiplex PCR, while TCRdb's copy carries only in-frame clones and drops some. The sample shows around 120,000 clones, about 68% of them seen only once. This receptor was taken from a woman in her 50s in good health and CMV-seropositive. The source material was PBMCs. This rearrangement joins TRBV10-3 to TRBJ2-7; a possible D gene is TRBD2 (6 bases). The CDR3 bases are TGTGCCATCAGCAGTAGCGGTCCCTCCTACGAGCAGTACTTC. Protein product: CAISSSGPSYEQYF.